The 5 T cell receptor beta chains below all came from one sample that was sequenced in a study of blood T cell repertoires in COVID-19. Clones were sequenced by immunoSEQ multiplex PCR, and TCRdb holds only the in-frame ones, with some missing. The repertoire has 68,000 or so clones, about 90% of them found once; the top ten carry 2% to 2.5%. The sequenced sample consisted of peripheral blood. Receptors originate from a human donor in a cohort sampled during active COVID-19.

The rearrangement links TRBV4-1 to TRBJ1-2; a possible D gene is TRBD1 (6 bases). Trimming took 1 base from V and 0 from J, leaving 12 bases between them. Germline lookup yields CDR1 MGHRA and CDR2 YSYEKL. The CDR3 covers 16 residues. CDR3 amino acids: CASSQADSDPNYGYTF. In DNA form, the CDR3 reads TGCGCCAGCAGCCAAGCGGACAGCGATCCTAACTATGGCTACACCTTC.

This chain uses TRBV6-5 with TRBJ1-3; D not certain. The V and J ends lost 8 bases and 4 bases respectively, with 12 bases between them. The germline V gene has CDR1 MNHEY and CDR2 SVGAGI. The CDR3 extends over 13 amino acids. CDR3 bases: TGTGCCAGCGGGCCTAACACAGGAAACACCATATATTTT. This encodes CASGPNTGNTIYF.

This chain joins TRBV7-9 and TRBJ1-4; D is perhaps TRBD1 (5 bases). V shed 5 bases and J shed 8 bases, with 15 bases lying between them. The CDR3 sequence is 14 residues long. Germline CDR1 and CDR2: SEHNR and FQNEAQ (reference sequence). CDR3 sequence reads: CASSPKGLGEKLFF. DNA for the CDR3: TGTGCCAGCAGCCCGAAGGGGTTAGGCGAAAAACTGTTTTTT.

The V call is TRBV11-2, the J call TRBJ2-1; 13 nucleotides agree with TRBD2. Germline CDR1 is SGHAT and CDR2 is FQNNGV. V lost 3 bases and J lost 2; bases outside the gene matches: 1. The CDR3 extends over 16 amino acids. The DNA of the CDR3 is TGTGCCAGCAGCTTGGGACTAGCGGGAACCTACAATGAGCAGTTCTTC. Translating gives CASSLGLAGTYNEQFF.

CDR3 protein: CASSLTETSGANVLTF. The DNA of the CDR3 is TGCGCCAGCAGCTTGACTGAAACCTCTGGGGCCAACGTCCTGACTTTC. The chain carries TRBV5-1 and TRBJ2-6; D uncertain. Germline CDR1 is SGHRS and CDR2 is YFSETQ. This CDR3 has 16 residues. V was cut by 1 base and J by 0 bases, with 8 bases left in between.